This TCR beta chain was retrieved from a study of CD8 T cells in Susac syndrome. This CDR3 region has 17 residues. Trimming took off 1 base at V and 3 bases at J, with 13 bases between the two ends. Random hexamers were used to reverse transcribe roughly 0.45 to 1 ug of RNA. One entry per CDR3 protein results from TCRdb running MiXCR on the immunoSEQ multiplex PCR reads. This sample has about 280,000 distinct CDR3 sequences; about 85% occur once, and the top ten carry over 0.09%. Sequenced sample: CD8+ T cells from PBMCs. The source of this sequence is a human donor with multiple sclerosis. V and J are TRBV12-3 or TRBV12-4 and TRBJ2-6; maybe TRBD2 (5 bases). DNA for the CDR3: TGTGCCAGCAGTTTAGGGCCGGGAAGTCTTGGGGCCAACGTCCTGACTTTC. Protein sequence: CASSLGPGSLGANVLTF.